This TCR beta chain was recovered during a study of cytomegalovirus exposure and HLA in healthy donors. V lost 5 bases and J lost 2; bases outside the gene matches: 2. The CDR3 runs to 15 residues. Germline CDR1 and CDR2: SGHRS and YFSETQ. Comment on this clone: Its antigen remains unknown.

PCR amplification relied on 60 Vbeta primers (plus 13 Jbeta primers). TCRdb keeps only in-frame clones here, not all; method: immunoSEQ multiplex PCR. The sample shows fewer than 120,000 clones, roughly four fifths of them seen only once. Findings and caveats of the study: Rare TCR sequences predominated, though certain public TCRs were found in many donors. A prior analysis recorded that most TCR beta V segments were productive about 87% or about 30% of the time.

The rearrangement links TRBV5-1 to TRBJ2-1, with 12 bases that match TRBD2. The receptor's source is a woman aged 30 to 39 in good health and CMV-seronegative. The source material was PBMCs. CDR3 sequence: CASRRTSGTYNEQFF. CDR3 nucleotides: TGCGCCAGCAGGCGGACTAGCGGGACCTACAATGAGCAGTTCTTC. Looking up the rest from reference TRBV5-1 and TRBJ2-1 gives the full variable domain: KAGVTQTPRYLIKTRGQQVTLSCSPISGHRSVSWYQQTPGQGLQFLFEYFSETQRNKGNFPGRFSGRQFSNSRSEMNVSTLELGDSALYLCASRRTSGTYNEQFFGPGTRLTVL.